These T cell receptor beta chains were read from a single sample in a study of cytomegalovirus exposure and HLA in healthy donors. Profiled with immunoSEQ multiplex PCR; TCRdb holds only in-frame clones, not every one. Counted here are 200,000 or so clones, 90% to 95% occurring once; the ten biggest clones make up about 1%. The sequenced material came from PBMCs. These receptors were taken from a woman younger than 35 in good health and CMV-seronegative. The CDR3 runs from the conserved cysteine through the conserved F or W. Fields, in order: J gene, clone size, CDR3 length, V gene, D gene, CDR3 DNA, CDR3 protein. D genes are given only for firm matches. Size tells how often a clone was seen (once, few, many) or the class of an expanded clone, and some rows leave it out.

J: TRBJ2-7
size: -
length: 13
V: TRBV29-1
D: TRBD2
DNA: TGCAGCTCCAGGGCCAGCGGGAGCTACGAGCAGTACTTC
CDR3: CSSRASGSYEQYF

J: TRBJ2-1
size: -
length: 15
V: TRBV9
D: TRBD2
DNA: TGTGCCAGCAGCCCCCGAGGGACTACCTACAATGAGCAGTTCTTC
CDR3: CASSPRGTTYNEQFF

J: TRBJ2-1
size: -
length: 13
V: TRBV25-1
D: -
DNA: TGTGCCAGCAGTGAGAGAGGGTACAATGAGCAGTTCTTC
CDR3: CASSERGYNEQFF

J: TRBJ2-2
size: -
length: 15
V: TRBV5-1
D: TRBD1
DNA: TGCGCCAGCAGCTCGGGACAGGGTTACACCGGGGAGCTGTTTTTT
CDR3: CASSSGQGYTGELFF

J: TRBJ1-2
size: -
length: 16
V: TRBV6-1
D: TRBD1
DNA: TGTACCAGCAGTGTACTCGGGACAGGGCTTTTCTATGGCTACACCTTC
CDR3: CTSSVLGTGLFYGYTF

J: TRBJ2-3
size: -
length: 18
V: TRBV5-4
D: TRBD2
DNA: TGTGCCAGCAGCTTGGGGACTAGCGGAGACTTCAGCACAGATACGCAGTATTTT
CDR3: CASSLGTSGDFSTDTQYF

J: TRBJ2-3
size: -
length: 17
V: TRBV7-2
D: TRBD2
DNA: TGTGCCAGCAGCTCCAGGACTAGCGGGAGAAATACAGATACGCAGTATTTT
CDR3: CASSSRTSGRNTDTQYF

J: TRBJ1-3
size: -
length: 15
V: TRBV4-1
D: TRBD1
DNA: TGCGCCAGCAGCCAGATACAGGGGATTGGAAACACCATATATTTT
CDR3: CASSQIQGIGNTIYF

J: TRBJ1-5
size: -
length: 17
V: TRBV7-8
D: -
DNA: TGTGCCAGCAGCTTAGCGGAGTCCCCTACAAGCAATCAGCCCCAGCATTTT
CDR3: CASSLAESPTSNQPQHF

J: TRBJ2-7
size: -
length: 13
V: TRBV14
D: -
DNA: TGTGCCAGCAGCCAAGATCATGTCTACGAGCAGTACTTC
CDR3: CASSQDHVYEQYF

J: TRBJ2-5
size: -
length: 13
V: TRBV29-1
D: TRBD2
DNA: TGCAGCGTTCGGGCGGGAGGGCCGGAGACCCAGTACTTC
CDR3: CSVRAGGPETQYF

J: TRBJ1-1
size: -
length: 17
V: TRBV11-3
D: TRBD1
DNA: TGTGCCAGTATCCCAGACCGGGACAGGGTAATGAAGGCTGAAGCTTTCTTT
CDR3: CASIPDRDRVMKAEAFF

J: TRBJ1-1
size: once
length: 14
V: TRBV28
D: -
DNA: TGTGCCAGCAGTTCCCACGGGGTGAACACTGAAGCTTTCTTT
CDR3: CASSSHGVNTEAFF

J: TRBJ2-5
size: -
length: 12
V: TRBV6-5
D: -
DNA: TGTGCCAGCAACATCCGGGGAGGGACCCAGTACTTC
CDR3: CASNIRGGTQYF

J: TRBJ1-2
size: -
length: 12
V: TRBV25-1
D: -
DNA: TGTGCCAGCGGCAGGACAGATTGGGACTACACCTTC
CDR3: CASGRTDWDYTF

J: TRBJ1-5
size: -
length: 12
V: TRBV28
D: TRBD1
DNA: TGTGCCAGCAGGACCGGGACAGGGGGCTTCCATTTT
CDR3: CASRTGTGGFHF

J: TRBJ1-3
size: -
length: 15
V: TRBV6-1
D: -
DNA: TGTGCCAGCAGTTGGTTGGAGGGAGCTGGAAACACCATATATTTT
CDR3: CASSWLEGAGNTIYF

J: TRBJ1-5
size: -
length: 15
V: TRBV9
D: -
DNA: TGTGCCAGCAGCGCTCTCGGGAATAGCAATCAGCCCCAGCATTTT
CDR3: CASSALGNSNQPQHF

J: TRBJ2-1
size: -
length: 14
V: TRBV19
D: TRBD2
DNA: TGTGCCAGTAGTATAGGCGGGAGGAACAATGAGCAGTTCTTC
CDR3: CASSIGGRNNEQFF

J: TRBJ2-7
size: few
length: 16
V: TRBV7-9
D: TRBD2
DNA: TGTGCCAGCAGCTTAGTTCTGGCGGGGGTCCCCTACGAGCAGTACTTC
CDR3: CASSLVLAGVPYEQYF

J: TRBJ2-7
size: -
length: 13
V: TRBV27
D: -
DNA: TGTGCCAGCAGTTTAGAGGGTCGGGACGAGCAGTACTTC
CDR3: CASSLEGRDEQYF

J: TRBJ1-5
size: few
length: 16
V: TRBV19
D: TRBD1
DNA: TGTGCCAGTAGTGTCCCGGGACAGGGAAGCAATCAGCCCCAGCATTTT
CDR3: CASSVPGQGSNQPQHF

J: TRBJ2-3
size: -
length: 15
V: TRBV29-1
D: TRBD2
DNA: TGCAGCGTGACCCCTAGCGGGTCCAGCACAGATACGCAGTATTTT
CDR3: CSVTPSGSSTDTQYF

J: TRBJ2-2
size: -
length: 13
V: TRBV5-1
D: -
DNA: TGCGCCAGCAGCTTGACTAACACCGGGGAGCTGTTTTTT
CDR3: CASSLTNTGELFF

J: TRBJ2-1
size: -
length: 16
V: TRBV25-1
D: TRBD2
DNA: TGTGCCAGCAGTGACGAAACTAGCGGGGCTTACAATGAGCAGTTCTTC
CDR3: CASSDETSGAYNEQFF

J: TRBJ2-3
size: -
length: 15
V: TRBV30
D: TRBD2
DNA: TGTGCCTGGGGCTCTAGCGGGAGGGCCGGGGATACGCAGTATTTT
CDR3: CAWGSSGRAGDTQYF

J: TRBJ2-3
size: once
length: 16
V: TRBV28
D: -
DNA: TGTGCCAGCAGTGCGGGACGAAGGCCGATCGGAGATACGCAGTATTTT
CDR3: CASSAGRRPIGDTQYF

J: TRBJ1-1
size: -
length: 13
V: TRBV9
D: TRBD1
DNA: TGTGCCAGCAGCGTAGGGACAGGGGGGTTGGCTTTCTTT
CDR3: CASSVGTGGLAFF

J: TRBJ2-2
size: -
length: 16
V: TRBV6-5
D: TRBD2
DNA: TGTGCCAGCAGTTATCGACTAGCGGGAGTCACCGGGGAGCTGTTTTTT
CDR3: CASSYRLAGVTGELFF

J: TRBJ2-2
size: -
length: 15
V: TRBV18
D: -
DNA: TGTGCCAGCTCACCACTGGCTACGGGAACCGGGGAGCTGTTTTTT
CDR3: CASSPLATGTGELFF

J: TRBJ1-3
size: -
length: 14
V: TRBV2
D: -
DNA: TGTGCCAGCAGTGATACGGGAAGCGGAAACACCATATATTTT
CDR3: CASSDTGSGNTIYF

J: TRBJ2-5
size: -
length: 14
V: TRBV28
D: -
DNA: TGTGCCAGCAGTGGACAGAGTATTCAAGAGACCCAGTACTTC
CDR3: CASSGQSIQETQYF

J: TRBJ1-2
size: -
length: 19
V: TRBV6-4
D: TRBD1
DNA: TGTGCCAGCAGTGACTCGGATGTTGGGCCGACAGGGGGGCAGAATGGCTACACCTTC
CDR3: CASSDSDVGPTGGQNGYTF

J: TRBJ1-1
size: -
length: 15
V: TRBV18
D: -
DNA: TGTGCCAGCTCACCACTCGAAGGGGCAGACACTGAAGCTTTCTTT
CDR3: CASSPLEGADTEAFF

J: TRBJ2-3
size: -
length: 14
V: TRBV9
D: -
DNA: TGTGCCAGCAGCGTAGTCGGGGACACAGATACGCAGTATTTT
CDR3: CASSVVGDTDTQYF

J: TRBJ2-7
size: -
length: 14
V: TRBV5-1
D: TRBD1
DNA: TGCGCCAGCAGCCGATACGGGACAGGCTACGAGCAGTACTTC
CDR3: CASSRYGTGYEQYF

J: TRBJ2-2
size: -
length: 15
V: TRBV5-1
D: -
DNA: TGCGCCAGCAGTCAGACTCGGACAGCGACCGGGGAGCTGTTTTTT
CDR3: CASSQTRTATGELFF

J: TRBJ2-3
size: -
length: 17
V: TRBV5-1
D: TRBD2
DNA: TGCGCCAGCAGCTTGTACGGACTAGCGGGGGACACAGATACGCAGTATTTT
CDR3: CASSLYGLAGDTDTQYF

J: TRBJ2-7
size: -
length: 17
V: TRBV7-8
D: TRBD1
DNA: TGTGCCAGCAGCCCCCAGCGGGGGACAGGGGACTCCTACGAGCAGTACTTC
CDR3: CASSPQRGTGDSYEQYF

J: TRBJ2-1
size: -
length: 17
V: TRBV7-6
D: -
DNA: TGTGCCAGCAGCCCCCCCGGGGTCAGGGGATCGCACAATGAGCAGTTCTTC
CDR3: CASSPPGVRGSHNEQFF

J: TRBJ1-5
size: once
length: 14
V: TRBV6-5
D: -
DNA: TGTGCCAGCAGTTACGGGGCAGGCGCTCAGCCCCAGCATTTT
CDR3: CASSYGAGAQPQHF

J: TRBJ1-5
size: -
length: 15
V: TRBV27
D: -
DNA: TGTGCCAGCAGTTTTGGAGGGCAGGTCAATCAGCCCCAGCATTTT
CDR3: CASSFGGQVNQPQHF

J: TRBJ1-2
size: -
length: 14
V: TRBV7-9
D: -
DNA: TGTGCCAGCAGCATGGGACACGTCAACTATGGCTACACCTTC
CDR3: CASSMGHVNYGYTF

J: TRBJ2-1
size: -
length: 11
V: TRBV7-8
D: -
DNA: TGTGCCAGCAGCTTAGACAGGGCGCCGTTCTTC
CDR3: CASSLDRAPFF

J: TRBJ2-7
size: -
length: 14
V: TRBV7-9
D: TRBD2
DNA: TGTGCCAGCAGCTTAGGCGGGAGGGCCGCCGAGCAGTACTTC
CDR3: CASSLGGRAAEQYF

J: TRBJ1-1
size: -
length: 13
V: TRBV2
D: -
DNA: TGTGCCAGCAGAATACAGGGATACACTGAAGCTTTCTTT
CDR3: CASRIQGYTEAFF

J: TRBJ2-3
size: -
length: 16
V: TRBV30
D: TRBD1
DNA: TGTGCCTGGAGTACCGGACAGGGGGAGGGTACAGATACGCAGTATTTT
CDR3: CAWSTGQGEGTDTQYF

J: TRBJ1-5
size: -
length: 16
V: TRBV7-2
D: -
DNA: TGTGCCAGCAGCAGAGGGGGGGCAGCACCTAATCAGCCCCAGCATTTT
CDR3: CASSRGGAAPNQPQHF

J: TRBJ1-2
size: once
length: 14
V: TRBV7-9
D: -
DNA: TGTGCCATCCTGGACTCCACGGTGAACTATGGCTACACCTTC
CDR3: CAILDSTVNYGYTF

J: TRBJ2-3
size: once
length: 15
V: TRBV19
D: TRBD2
DNA: TGTGCCAGCACAGGACTAGCGGGGCACACAGATACGCAGTATTTT
CDR3: CASTGLAGHTDTQYF

J: TRBJ1-5
size: few
length: 16
V: TRBV7-9
D: -
DNA: TGTGCCAGCAGCTTAGGGGGTCAGGGTACCAATCAGCCCCAGCATTTT
CDR3: CASSLGGQGTNQPQHF

J: TRBJ2-1
size: -
length: 14
V: TRBV9
D: -
DNA: TGTGCCAGCAGCGTAGGAGGTCCATTTGAGGAGCAGTTCTTC
CDR3: CASSVGGPFEEQFF

J: TRBJ1-2
size: -
length: 17
V: TRBV10-3
D: TRBD1
DNA: TGTGCCATCAGTGAGTCGGTGACAGGGACAGCTAACTATGGCTACACCTTC
CDR3: CAISESVTGTANYGYTF

J: TRBJ1-1
size: -
length: 15
V: TRBV19
D: -
DNA: TGTGCCAGTAGTAGCCTAGGGGGTTGGGACACTGAAGCTTTCTTT
CDR3: CASSSLGGWDTEAFF

J: TRBJ1-2
size: -
length: 15
V: TRBV5-1
D: TRBD1
DNA: TGCGCCAGCAGCTTAGGGGACAGCGTCCAGGTTGGCTACACCTTC
CDR3: CASSLGDSVQVGYTF

J: TRBJ2-5
size: -
length: 15
V: TRBV11-3
D: -
DNA: TGTGCCAGCAGCCGGGATGGGGGGATTGAAGAGACCCAGTACTTC
CDR3: CASSRDGGIEETQYF

J: TRBJ2-7
size: -
length: 16
V: TRBV15
D: TRBD2
DNA: TGTGCCACCAGCAGAGATCCCGGGACTAGCGGGAGAGAGCAGTACTTC
CDR3: CATSRDPGTSGREQYF

J: TRBJ2-7
size: -
length: 11
V: TRBV6-1
D: -
DNA: TGTGCCAGCAGACAACCCTACGAGCAGTACTTC
CDR3: CASRQPYEQYF

J: TRBJ2-7
size: -
length: 15
V: TRBV7-8
D: TRBD2
DNA: TGTGCCAGCAGCTTCGGGGGAGGGAGCTCCTACGAGCAGTACTTC
CDR3: CASSFGGGSSYEQYF